The clone carrying this TCR beta chain was recorded at least ten times. This specimen comes from a study of T-cell reconstitution after alpha-beta-depleted transplantation in children. Germline V gene data show CDR1 as MNHEY and CDR2 as SMNVEV (reference sequence). This CDR3 contains 15 residues. V lost 1 base, J lost 2 bases, and 4 bases stayed unmatched. During its preparation, the TCRbeta library received unique molecular identifiers. A single record per CDR3 protein comes from TCRdb applying MiXCR to the PCR reads. The repertoire consists of 600,000 to 700,000 distinct CDR3 sequences, with roughly 17% occurring once and the leading ten covering approximately 1%.

The J gene is TRBJ2-7, the V gene TRBV27; 8 bases fit TRBD2. Specimen: PBMCs from the stem cell graft donor, collected from the stem cell graft. This clonotype was obtained from a human donor who donated a stem cell graft to a child with acute myeloid leukemia. The CDR3 reads CASSLWGTRPYEQYF. The CDR3 bases are TGTGCCAGCAGTTTATGGGGGACTAGACCCTACGAGCAGTACTTC.